The 9 T cell receptor beta chains reported below all come from one sample, sequenced in a study of blood T cell repertoires in COVID-19. The data were produced by immunoSEQ multiplex PCR, yet TCRdb's version contains in-frame clones alone and is incomplete. The table records under 300,000 clones, 90% of them present only once. The sequenced material came from peripheral blood. The receptors originated from a woman in her sixties with COVID-19, enrolled during active disease.

The chain couples TRBV4-3 to TRBJ1-2; no firm D call. The CDR3 covers 16 residues. Germline V gene data show CDR1 as LGHNA and CDR2 as YSLEER. V lost 0 bases to trimming and J lost 0 bases, with 11 bases between them. DNA for the CDR3: TGCGCCAGCAGCCAAGATGTGGCAGTGCCTAACTATGGCTACACCTTC. Translation: CASSQDVAVPNYGYTF.

J is TRBJ1-2 and V is TRBV6-2 or TRBV6-3; no clear D gene. Germline V lookup: CDR1 MNHEY, CDR2 SVGEGT. The V and J ends lost 2 bases and 3 bases respectively, with 4 bases between them. The CDR3 is 12 residues long. CDR3 sequence (DNA): TGTGCCAGCAGTTACCGGGACTATGGCTACACCTTC. It translates to CASSYRDYGYTF.

The CDR3 nucleotides are TGTGCCAGCAGCTTGGACAGTAATCAGCCCCAGCATTTT. It encodes CASSLDSNQPQHF. The chain employs TRBV7-9 and TRBJ1-5; D possibly corresponds to TRBD1 (6 bases). Germline assignment: CDR1 SEHNR and CDR2 FQNEAQ (reference sequence). Trimming pared 3 bases from V and 4 bases from J, leaving 7 bases between. The CDR3 sequence is 13 residues long.

The V and J genes are TRBV19 and TRBJ1-5; unclear D gene. The germline V gene has CDR1 LNHDA and CDR2 SQIVND (reference sequence). V lost 4 bases and J 4 bases, leaving 11 bases between the germline ends. The CDR3 loop spans 14 amino acids. The CDR3: CASSSRHSNQPQHF. The CDR3 nucleotides read TGTGCCAGTAGTAGCCGACACAGTAATCAGCCCCAGCATTTT.

The chain links TRBV5-1 to TRBJ1-1, with D perhaps TRBD1 (5 bases). The CDR3 totals 14 residues. The V end was cut by 0 bases, the J end by 1 base, with 7 bases between. Germline CDR1 and CDR2: SGHRS and YFSETQ. The CDR3 region is CASSLGTGNTEAFF. CDR3 DNA: TGCGCCAGCAGCTTGGGAACAGGGAACACTGAAGCTTTCTTT.

This clone was recorded once. This chain uses TRBV6-2 or TRBV6-3 with TRBJ1-1; weak D call: TRBD1 (5 bases). Trimming removed 6 bases from V and 8 bases from J, with 19 bases in between. This CDR3 comprises 14 residues. From germline, CDR1 is MNHEY and CDR2 SVGEGT. The CDR3 loop reads CASSRGVMTSEAFF. The CDR3 DNA reads as TGTGCCAGCAGCCGGGGGGTTATGACCTCGGAAGCTTTCTTT.

The chain recombines TRBV7-2 with TRBJ2-7, with 7 bases aligning to TRBD2. The germline gives CDR1 SGHTA, CDR2 FQGNSA. The CDR3 extends over 14 amino acids. J lost 2 bases, V lost 2 bases, and 3 bases had no gene match. Here the CDR3 reads CASSLRAGTYEQYF. Here the CDR3 DNA reads TGTGCCAGCAGCTTACGAGCGGGGACCTACGAGCAGTACTTC. The full variable domain, rest sourced from reference TRBV7-2 and TRBJ2-7, is GAGVSQSPSNKVTEKGKDVELRCDPISGHTALYWYRQSLGQGLEFLIYFQGNSAPDKSGLPSDRFSAERTGGSVSTLTIQRTQQEDSAVYLCASSLRAGTYEQYFGPGTRLTVT.

The chain has TRBV4-2 and TRBJ1-2; 8 bases map to TRBD1. The V gene's germline CDR1 is LGHNA and CDR2 YNFKEQ. V lost 2 bases and J lost 4; bases outside the gene matches: 3. The CDR3 has 14 amino acids. CDR3 sequence: CASSQPDRGYGYTF. The CDR3 DNA sequence: TGTGCCAGCAGCCAACCCGACAGGGGCTATGGCTACACCTTC.

The sample holds a few counts of this clone. The J gene is TRBJ1-1, the V gene TRBV7-9; D unresolved. Germline V gene lookup returns CDR1 SEHNR and CDR2 FQNEAQ (reference sequence). V lost 1 base, J lost 4 bases, and 13 bases lay in between. The CDR3 sequence is 15 residues long. The CDR3 loop reads CASSLESQVSTEAFF. CDR3 DNA sequence: TGTGCCAGCAGCTTAGAATCCCAGGTTTCCACTGAAGCTTTCTTT.